This entry lists 29 T cell receptor beta chains sequenced from one sample in a study of molecular identifiers for immune sequencing clone quantification (dated by TCRdb to the late 2010s). The library was produced with PCR. Sequencing was performed on an Illumina HiSeq 4000. In TCRdb, the public reads were trimmed at Q25 with fastp and aligned with MiXCR, with productive beta chains retained. Each entry merges the rows of one CDR3 protein and shows their most common DNA and genes. The sample includes about half a million distinct CDR3 sequences, with over 20% observed a single time. The ten largest make up about 0.84% of the sample. The sequenced material came from naive CD8+ T cells from blood, with Jurkat cell RNA spiked in. The cell subset or site label for this specimen denotes: FACS-sorted CD8+CD4-CCR7+CD45RA+ naive T cells. The origin of the receptors is a human donor in good health. Some libraries in this study had Jurkat cell RNA spiked in.

J is TRBJ1-5 and V is TRBV30; the D gene is possibly TRBD1 (5 bases). Germline assignment: CDR1 GTSNPN and CDR2 SVGIG (reference sequence). The ends were cut back, 3 bases at V and 3 bases at J, with 15 bases in the middle. The CDR3 covers 15 residues. The CDR3: CAWSPGLTVNQPQHF. As DNA, the CDR3 is TGTGCCTGGAGCCCGGGGTTGACAGTCAATCAGCCCCAGCATTTT.

V gene TRBV19 combines with J gene TRBJ2-7; TRBD1 matches at 10 bases. From germline, CDR1 is LNHDA and CDR2 SQIVND (reference sequence). The ends lost 6 bases at V and 3 bases at J; junction bases unmatched: 11. This CDR3 region has 16 residues. The CDR3 nucleotides read TGTGCCAGTAGCCATAACTCGGGACAGGGGTTCTACGAGCAGTACTTC. Encoded protein: CASSHNSGQGFYEQYF. Variable domain in full (rest from reference TRBV19 and TRBJ2-7): DGGITQSPKYLFRKEGQNVTLSCEQNLNHDAMYWYRQDPGQGLRLIYYSQIVNDFQKGDIAEGYSVSREKKESFPLTVTSAQKNPTAFYLCASSHNSGQGFYEQYFGPGTRLTVT.

The chain recombines TRBV6-5 with TRBJ2-3; no definite D call. Germline V CDR1 and CDR2: MNHEY, SVGAGI. This CDR3 comprises 15 residues. Trimming took 5 bases from V and 0 from J, leaving 12 bases between them. Here the CDR3 DNA reads TGTGCCAGCAGTCCCAGTAGGATTAGCACAGATACGCAGTATTTT. It translates to CASSPSRISTDTQYF.

There are many counts of this clonotype. This chain links TRBV4-3 with TRBJ1-1; D is uncertain. CDR1 and CDR2 from the germline V gene are LGHNA and YSLEER. Trimming shortened V by 0 bases and J by 1 base, and 6 bases separated the two germline ends. The CDR3 is 14 amino acids. CDR3 DNA sequence: TGCGCCAGCAGCCAAGATTCGTCGAACACTGAAGCTTTCTTT. Amino acids: CASSQDSSNTEAFF.

The chain employs TRBV6-2 or TRBV6-3 and TRBJ1-5; perhaps TRBD1 as D (5 bases). The V gene's germline CDR1 is MNHEY and CDR2 SVGEGT. V lost 4 bases and J lost 3, with 13 bases in between. This CDR3 comprises 15 residues. The CDR3 is CASSFGAGPNQPQHF. The DNA of the CDR3 is TGTGCCAGCAGTTTTGGGGCAGGACCCAATCAGCCCCAGCATTTT.

This clonotype came up many times. The rearrangement joins TRBV6-5 to TRBJ2-5, with TRBD2 matching over 9 bases. In germline, CDR1 is MNHEY, CDR2 SVGAGI. This CDR3 comprises 15 residues. Unmatched junction bases numbered 7, after V lost 6 bases and J lost 2 bases. The CDR3 coding sequence is TGTGCCAGCAGCTACAGCGGGGGGCTTCAAGAGACCCAGTACTTC. Translation gives CASSYSGGLQETQYF.

Many counts were recorded for this clonotype. The chain is built from TRBV12-3 or TRBV12-4 and TRBJ2-7; possibly TRBD2 for D (6 bases). V lost 8 bases to trimming and J lost 3 bases, with 11 bases between them. This CDR3 has 12 amino acids. The CDR3 here is CASGPGVYEQYF. CDR3 DNA: TGTGCCAGCGGCCCGGGGGTCTACGAGCAGTACTTC.

This chain links TRBV7-2 with TRBJ1-1, with D possibly being TRBD1 (6 bases). V lost 0 bases and J lost 6, with 11 bases in between. Germline V lookup: CDR1 SGHTA, CDR2 FQGNSA. The CDR3 is 14 amino acids. This chain's CDR3 is CASSLADRNAEAFF. The DNA for the CDR3 is TGTGCCAGCAGCTTAGCGGACAGAAACGCTGAAGCTTTCTTT.

Of note for this clonotype: An end of the junction does not agree with germline; a read error may underlie this. The chain combines TRBV5-3 with TRBJ1-5; TRBD1 is a possible D gene (6 bases). TRBV5-3 qualifies as an ORF whose function is uncertain. This CDR3 has 15 amino acids. CDR3 region: CAISVDRGPRCPQHF. DNA for the CDR3: TGTGCCATAAGCGTTGATCGGGGGCCGCGTTGTCCCCAGCATTTT.

This clonotype was counted a few times. This rearrangement joins TRBV28 to TRBJ1-2; D might be TRBD1 (6 bases). Germline V gene sequence: CDR1 MDHEN, CDR2 SYDVKM. V lost 2 bases to trimming and J lost 2 bases, with 12 bases between them. The CDR3 sequence is 15 residues long. This CDR3 reads CASSLVAGENYGYTF. Written as DNA, the CDR3 is TGTGCCAGCAGTTTAGTGGCAGGGGAAAACTATGGCTACACCTTC.

As concerns this clonotype: Given a much more abundant clone one base away, this may be a read error. This sequence joins TRBV12-3 or TRBV12-4 and TRBJ2-5; 10 bases align to TRBD2. With 5 bases clipped from V and 5 bases from J, the junction kept 11 bases outside the gene matches. The CDR3 extends over 16 amino acids. CDR3 sequence reads: CASSPDPTSGHETQYF. The DNA of the CDR3 is TGTGCCAGCAGTCCGGACCCGACTAGCGGGCATGAGACCCAGTACTTC.

In its sample, this clonotype was seen many times. The chain couples TRBV7-9 to TRBJ1-1; D is unclear. There are 14 residues in the CDR3. The germline V gene has CDR1 SEHNR and CDR2 FQNEAQ (reference sequence). Trimming stripped 1 base from V and 1 base from J, with 7 bases between. The CDR3 reads CASSLVRRNTEAFF. CDR3 in DNA: TGTGCCAGCAGCTTAGTGAGGCGGAACACTGAAGCTTTCTTT.

The CDR3 region is CASSPNPTGVGGYTF. The CDR3 DNA follows: TGTGCCAGCAGTCCCAATCCGACAGGGGTAGGCGGCTACACCTTC. V gene TRBV28 combines with J gene TRBJ1-2, with 8 nucleotides matching TRBD1. The CDR3 contains 15 residues. CDR1 and CDR2 from the germline V gene are MDHEN and SYDVKM. V shed 5 bases and J 8 bases; nucleotides not matched to a gene: 13.

This clonotype showed up just a few times. The chain joins TRBV13 to TRBJ2-3; D is perhaps TRBD2 (6 bases). With 1 base removed from V and 6 bases from J, the gap between germline ends came to 17 bases. CDR3 length: 16 amino acids. Germline CDR1 reads PRHDT; CDR2 reads FYEKMQ (reference sequence). Written as DNA, the CDR3 is TGTGCCAGCAGCTTAGAAGCGGGCCCTGCGGAGGATACGCAGTATTTT. This encodes CASSLEAGPAEDTQYF.

The gene calls are TRBV6-5 and TRBJ2-1; 8 bases match TRBD2. The CDR3 length is 18 residues. Losses at the gene ends were 6 bases for V and 5 bases for J; bases not matched to a gene: 18. Germline values: CDR1 MNHEY, CDR2 SVGAGI. CDR3 residues: CASSPTFPGRAPDNEQFF. As DNA, the CDR3 is TGTGCCAGCAGCCCTACCTTTCCCGGGAGGGCCCCCGACAATGAGCAGTTCTTC.

The rearrangement joins TRBV24-1 to TRBJ2-3; TRBD2 is a possible D gene (6 bases). The CDR3 sequence is 11 residues long. Trimming shortened V by 8 bases and J by 5 bases, and 7 bases separated the two germline ends. CDR1 and CDR2 from the germline V gene are KGHDR and SFDVKD. In DNA, the CDR3 is TGTGCCACCAAGGAGGGAGATACGCAGTATTTT. This codes for CATKEGDTQYF.

J is TRBJ2-3 and V is TRBV7-9; 9 positions match TRBD2. Trimming removed 7 bases from V and 4 bases from J; junction bases left unmatched: 9. This CDR3 is 15 amino acids long. Per the germline V gene, CDR1 is SEHNR and CDR2 is FQNEAQ (reference sequence). The CDR3 spells CASNGREGRADTQYF. In DNA, the CDR3 is TGTGCCAGCAATGGGCGGGAGGGCCGGGCAGATACGCAGTATTTT. Variable domain in full (rest from reference TRBV7-9 and TRBJ2-3): DTGVSQNPRHKITKRGQNVTFRCDPISEHNRLYWYRQTLGQGPEFLTYFQNEAQLEKSRLLSDRFSAERPKGSFSTLEIQRTEQGDSAMYLCASNGREGRADTQYFGPGTRLTVL.

This clonotype occurred many times. The chain employs TRBV12-5 and TRBJ2-1; TRBD1 or TRBD2 may be the D gene (6 bases each). Germline CDR1 and CDR2: LGHNT and FRNRAP. The CDR3 length is 16 residues. V lost 0 bases, J lost 5 bases, and 14 bases lay in between. The CDR3 loop is CASGLVNAGEDNEQFF. CDR3 DNA sequence: TGTGCTAGTGGTTTGGTTAACGCAGGGGAGGACAATGAGCAGTTCTTC.

This clonotype showed up many times. This chain connects TRBV20-1 to TRBJ1-4; 9 bases fit TRBD1. Germline V lookup: CDR1 DFQATT, CDR2 SNEGSKA (reference sequence). The CDR3 runs to 13 residues. V trimming: 6 bases; J trimming: 10 bases; junction bases outside the gene matches: 9. The CDR3 DNA follows: TGCAGTGCGTCCGGACAGGGGTTCGGAAAACTGTTTTTT. This codes for CSASGQGFGKLFF.

With respect to this clonotype: The junction does not match germline at one end; this may be a read error. The CDR3 region has the DNA TGTGCCAGCTCCCCAACTGGGGGGGCGCAACAAGACACCCAGTACTTT. This translates into CASSPTGGAQQDTQYF. This rearrangement joins TRBV5-3 to TRBJ2-5, with D perhaps TRBD2 (7 bases). TRBV5-3 is designated an ORF whose function remains uncertain. The CDR3 sequence is 16 residues long.

The rearrangement uses TRBV9 and TRBJ2-5; D not certain. Trimming pared 2 bases from V and 1 base from J, leaving 9 bases between. The CDR3 sequence is 14 residues long. In germline, CDR1 is SGDLS, CDR2 YYNGEE. Written as DNA, the CDR3 is TGTGCCAGCAGCGTTTGGGGTACCCAAGAGACCCAGTACTTC. It specifies CASSVWGTQETQYF.

This clonotype occurred many times. V gene TRBV27 combines with J gene TRBJ1-1; TRBD1 might be the D (6 bases). CDR1 is MNHEY and CDR2 is SMNVEV in the germline V gene (reference sequence). The V end was cut by 0 bases, the J end by 5 bases, with 10 bases between. This CDR3 contains 14 residues. CDR3 sequence: CASSLSAGDTEAFF. The CDR3 coding sequence is TGTGCCAGCAGTTTATCGGCAGGGGATACTGAAGCTTTCTTT.

In this sample, this clonotype turned up many times. The chain links TRBV5-6 to TRBJ2-7, with 7 bases fitting TRBD1. The CDR3 totals 14 residues. V dropped 0 bases and J dropped 5; count of bases not matched to a gene: 5. Germline values: CDR1 SGHDT, CDR2 YYEEEE. This CDR3 reads CASSLGQGPDEQYF. CDR3 nucleotides: TGTGCCAGCAGCTTGGGACAGGGTCCTGACGAGCAGTACTTC.

This clonotype was observed at least ten times. The chain couples TRBV5-1 to TRBJ1-1, with D perhaps TRBD1 (5 bases). Looked up from germline, CDR1 is SGHRS and CDR2 is YFSETQ. CDR3 size: 14 residues. V shed 0 bases and J shed 4 bases, with 10 bases lying between them. CDR3 sequence reads: CASSLERGGTEAFF. DNA for the CDR3: TGCGCCAGCAGCTTGGAGCGCGGGGGCACTGAAGCTTTCTTT.

This clonotype was picked up one time. The CDR3 does not end in the conserved phenylalanine or tryptophan, so this is likely a read error. The rearrangement links TRBV5-6 to TRBJ1-5, with D maybe TRBD1 (6 bases). The CDR3 is made up of 14 amino acids. V shed 4 bases and J shed 5 bases, with 13 bases lying between them. CDR1 SGHDT and CDR2 YYEEEE come from the germline V gene. The CDR3 protein is CASSPGAGDQPQHL. The DNA for the CDR3 is TGTGCCAGCAGCCCGGGGGCAGGGGATCAGCCCCAGCATCTT.

Only one count was recorded for this clonotype. This sequence joins TRBV27 and TRBJ1-1; the match to TRBD1 covers 9 bases. The CDR3 is 15 residues long. The trim removed 8 bases at V and 4 bases at J, leaving 11 bases unmatched. Germline assignment: CDR1 MNHEY and CDR2 SMNVEV (reference sequence). CDR3 bases: TGTGCCAGCTGGGAACGGACAGGGGTCATCACTGAAGCTTTCTTT. This encodes CASWERTGVITEAFF.

This clonotype was recorded many times. Because the CDR3 is missing its conserved closing phenylalanine or tryptophan, this is likely a read error. No DNA is shown, since the ends of the CDR3 on it are uncertain; the CDR3 is the one TCRdb lists. The chain is built from TRBV23-1 and TRBJ1-4. TRBV23-1 is an open reading frame whose function is uncertain. A total of 11 residues make up the CDR3, ends included. CDR3 loop: CASSPRRGDRV.

As for this clonotype: This may stem from a read error, because a much larger clone lies one nucleotide away. The chain joins TRBV10-3 to TRBJ1-1, with a weak D call TRBD1 (5 bases). V shed 11 bases and J shed 4 bases, with 17 bases lying between them. This CDR3 spans 13 amino acids. From germline, CDR1 is ENHRY and CDR2 SYGVKD. This CDR3 is CAGRGISSTEAFF. The CDR3 nucleotides read TGTGCCGGAAGGGGTATTTCAAGCACTGAAGCTTTCTTT.

Points on this clonotype: A read error may explain this, as a much larger clone is one base away. V gene TRBV7-2 combines with J gene TRBJ2-3; 9 nucleotides align to TRBD1. This CDR3 has 17 amino acids. Germline CDR1 SGHTA, CDR2 FQGNSA. CDR3 in amino acids: CASSFSPGQGLTDTRYF. CDR3 coding DNA: TGTGCCAGCAGCTTTTCCCCGGGACAGGGCCTCACAGATACGCGGTATTTT. The whole variable domain, remainder taken from reference TRBV7-2 and TRBJ2-3, is GAGVSQSPSNKVTEKGKDVELRCDPISGHTALYWYRQSLGQGLEFLIYFQGNSAPDKSGLPSDRFSAERTGGSVSTLTIQRTQQEDSAVYLCASSFSPGQGLTDTRYFGPGTRLTVL.